The 2 T cell receptor beta chains given below trace back to one sample, sequenced in a study of cytomegalovirus exposure and HLA in healthy donors. Produced via immunoSEQ multiplex PCR; TCRdb's table is partial and in-frame only. The sample has around 60,000 clones, over 75% seen once. The material sequenced was PBMCs. The receptor set was obtained from a young man in good health and CMV-seronegative.

The CDR3 nucleotides read TGTGCCAGCAGTCGGAGCGGGACCTACGAGCAGTACTTC. Translation: CASSRSGTYEQYF. The chain carries TRBV7-2 and TRBJ2-7; 7 bases fit TRBD2. Germline V gene sequence: CDR1 SGHTA, CDR2 FQGNSA. Trimming took 6 bases from V and 2 from J; bases not matched to a gene: 4. CDR3 length: 13 amino acids.

The chain joins TRBV5-1 to TRBJ1-1, with 7 bases aligning to TRBD1. This CDR3 is built from 14 residues. V was pared by 1 base and J by 6 bases, with 6 bases of the junction left unmatched. From germline, CDR1 is SGHRS and CDR2 YFSETQ. The CDR3 sequence: CASSLKTGASEAFF. CDR3 bases: TGCGCCAGCAGCTTGAAAACAGGGGCGTCTGAAGCTTTCTTT.